This T cell receptor beta chain was profiled in a study of blood T cells in healthy people across ages. Primed by a sample-barcoded 5' primer and a J-beta primer mix, a second PCR proceeded for about 6 to 12 cycles. TCRdb re-analysed the 5' RACE reads in MiXCR, keeping a single row per CDR3 protein. This table has roughly 800,000 distinct CDR3 sequences, 20% to 30% appearing once. This sample also belongs to another study, concerning T cells of mothers and their children.

The receptor was isolated from a boy aged 5-17 years in good health. Sequencing was performed on blood.

Here the CDR3 DNA reads TGTGCCAGCAGCAAGGGGACTAACCATCAGCCCCAGCATTTT. It translates to CASSKGTNHQPQHF. The gene calls are TRBV3-1 and TRBJ1-5; D is perhaps TRBD1 (5 bases). Germline V gene lookup returns CDR1 LGHDT and CDR2 YNNKEL (reference sequence). V was trimmed by 5 bases and J by 5 bases, leaving 13 bases between them. The CDR3 extends over 14 amino acids. The variable domain in full, with the rest retrieved from reference TRBV3-1 and TRBJ1-5, is DTAVSQTPKYLVTQMGNDKSIKCEQNLGHDTMYWYKQDSKKFLKIMFSYNNKELIINETVPNRFSPKSPDKAHLNLHINSLELGDSAVYFCASSKGTNHQPQHFGDGTRLSIL.